The 2 T cell receptor beta chains below come from one sample, sequenced in a study of T cells after yellow fever vaccination. TCRdb passed the 5' RACE reads through MiXCR, listing each CDR3 protein once. The sample lists some 150,000 distinct CDR3 sequences, 11% seen once, with roughly a third in the top ten. This specimen consisted of CD8+ T cells sorted from PBMCs, obtained 15 days after the yellow fever booster vaccination. The origin of the receptors is a man between 18 and 29 years old who received the YFV17D yellow fever vaccine.

This clonotype was observed a handful of times. The chain joins TRBV7-9 to TRBJ1-5; D is unclear. Trimming removed 3 bases from V and 8 bases from J, with 11 bases in between. Germline V gene lookup returns CDR1 SEHNR and CDR2 FQNEAQ (reference sequence). The CDR3 is made up of 13 amino acids. The CDR3 bases are TGTGCCAGCAGCTTGCAGTCAGGAGAGCCCCAGCATTTT. This codes for CASSLQSGEPQHF.

This clonotype was detected a few times. The chain joins TRBV28 to TRBJ2-3; 9 bases fit TRBD1. The V gene's germline CDR1 is MDHEN and CDR2 SYDVKM. The V gene end was trimmed by 5 bases and the J gene end by 3 bases; junction bases not matched to a gene: 9. The CDR3 is 16 amino acids. CDR3 loop: CASSPGTGRGTDTQYF. Written as DNA, the CDR3 is TGTGCCAGCAGTCCTGGGACAGGGAGGGGTACAGATACGCAGTATTTT.